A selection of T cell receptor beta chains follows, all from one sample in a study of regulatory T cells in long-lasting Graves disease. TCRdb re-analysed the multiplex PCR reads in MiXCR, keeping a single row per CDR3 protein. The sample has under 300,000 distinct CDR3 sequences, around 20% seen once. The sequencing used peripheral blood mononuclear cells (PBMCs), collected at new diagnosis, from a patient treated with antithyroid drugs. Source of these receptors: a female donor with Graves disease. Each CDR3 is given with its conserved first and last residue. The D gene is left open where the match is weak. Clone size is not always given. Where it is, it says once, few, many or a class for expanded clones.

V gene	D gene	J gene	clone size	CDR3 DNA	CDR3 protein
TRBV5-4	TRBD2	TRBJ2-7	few	TGTGCCAGCAGCTTGGCTACATCTAGCGGGATTCTTTACGAGCAGTACTTC	CASSLATSSGILYEQYF
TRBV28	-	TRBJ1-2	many	TGTGCCAGTCGCGAAGATGCTGGGGGTCTCTATGGCTACACCTTC	CASREDAGGLYGYTF
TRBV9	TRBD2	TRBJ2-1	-	TGTGCCAGCAGTCGTAGCGGGAACCTCTACAATGAGCAGTTCTTC	CASSRSGNLYNEQFF
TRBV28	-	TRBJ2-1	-	TGTGCCAGCAGTCTACAGGGTTACAATGAGCAGTTCTTC	CASSLQGYNEQFF
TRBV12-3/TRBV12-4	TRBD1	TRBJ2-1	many	TGTGCCAGCAGCCTGACAGGGGGTGAGCAGTTCTTC	CASSLTGGEQFF
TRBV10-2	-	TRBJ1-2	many	TGCGCCAGCAGCCAACGGGGGATGAACTATGGCTACACCTTC	CASSQRGMNYGYTF
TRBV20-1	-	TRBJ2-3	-	TGCAGTGCTAGAGATCCCCCGGAGAGACTAACAGATACGCAGTATTTT	CSARDPPERLTDTQYF
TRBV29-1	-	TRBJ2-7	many	TGCAGCGTTAGTTCAGGGTTGACGAACGAGCAGTACTTC	CSVSSGLTNEQYF
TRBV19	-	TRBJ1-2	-	TGTGCCAGTAGTATAGACTCGAACAACCATGGCTACACCTTC	CASSIDSNNHGYTF
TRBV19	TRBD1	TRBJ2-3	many	TGTGCCAGTAGTGAACCGGGACAGGGGGCAGATACGCAGTATTTT	CASSEPGQGADTQYF
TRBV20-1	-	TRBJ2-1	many	TGCAGTGCCATAGACTTCTCCTACAATGAGCAGTTCTTC	CSAIDFSYNEQFF
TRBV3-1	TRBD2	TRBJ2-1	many	TGTGCCAGCAGCCAAGTAGCGGGAGGGCCTCGTGGTGAGCAGTTCTTC	CASSQVAGGPRGEQFF
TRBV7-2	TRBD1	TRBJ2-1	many	TGTGCCAGCAGCTTAGTTATGACTTCAGGGGGTGAGCAGTTCTTC	CASSLVMTSGGEQFF
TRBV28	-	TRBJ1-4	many	TGTGCCAGCAGTCGTGGTTTGTTGGATGAAAAACTGTTTTTT	CASSRGLLDEKLFF
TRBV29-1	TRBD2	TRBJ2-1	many	TGCAGCGCCTCCGGACTAGCGGGAGGGAAGTCCTACAATGAGCAGTTCTTC	CSASGLAGGKSYNEQFF
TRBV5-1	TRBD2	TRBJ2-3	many	TGCGCCAGCGCGGGAGGTAGAGCAGATACGCAGTATTTT	CASAGGRADTQYF
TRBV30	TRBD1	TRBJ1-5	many	TGTGCCTGGAGGACAGGGGGCACGGGCAATCAGCCCCAGCATTTT	CAWRTGGTGNQPQHF
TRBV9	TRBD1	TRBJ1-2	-	TGTGCCAGCAGCTTCCGGACAGGGGGTCTTGGCTACACCTTC	CASSFRTGGLGYTF
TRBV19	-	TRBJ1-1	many	TGTGCCAGTATAACAGCCACTGAAGCTTTCTTT	CASITATEAFF
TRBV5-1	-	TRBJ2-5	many	TGCGCCAGCAACAGTGGGGAGAGGAGCGAGACCCAGTACTTC	CASNSGERSETQYF
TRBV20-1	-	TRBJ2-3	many	TGCAGTGCTAGTGGGCAGTTAACAGATACGCAGTATTTT	CSASGQLTDTQYF
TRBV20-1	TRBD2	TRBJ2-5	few	TGCAGTGCTAGAGACCCGACTAGCGGGAACGAAGAGACCCAGTACTTC	CSARDPTSGNEETQYF
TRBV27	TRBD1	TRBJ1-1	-	TGTGCCAGCAGTTTCTCCCCCGGACAGGGTTTGATGCAAGCTTTCTTT	CASSFSPGQGLMQAFF
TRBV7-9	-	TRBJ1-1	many	TGTGCCAGCAGCCGGCCCCGAAAGGAGCCCATGAACACTGAAGCTTTCTTT	CASSRPRKEPMNTEAFF